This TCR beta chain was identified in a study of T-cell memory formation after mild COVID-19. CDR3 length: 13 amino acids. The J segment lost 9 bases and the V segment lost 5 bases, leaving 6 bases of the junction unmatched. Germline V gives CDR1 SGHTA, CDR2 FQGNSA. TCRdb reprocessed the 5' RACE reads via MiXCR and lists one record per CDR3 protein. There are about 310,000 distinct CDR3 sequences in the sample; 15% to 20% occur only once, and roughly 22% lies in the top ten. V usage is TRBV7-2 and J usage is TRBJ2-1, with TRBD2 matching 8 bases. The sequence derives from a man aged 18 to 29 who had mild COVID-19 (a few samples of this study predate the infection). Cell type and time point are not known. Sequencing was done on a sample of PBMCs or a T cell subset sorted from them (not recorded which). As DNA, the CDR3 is TGTGCCAGCAGCCCGGGGACTAGGGCTGAGCAGTTCTTC. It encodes CASSPGTRAEQFF.